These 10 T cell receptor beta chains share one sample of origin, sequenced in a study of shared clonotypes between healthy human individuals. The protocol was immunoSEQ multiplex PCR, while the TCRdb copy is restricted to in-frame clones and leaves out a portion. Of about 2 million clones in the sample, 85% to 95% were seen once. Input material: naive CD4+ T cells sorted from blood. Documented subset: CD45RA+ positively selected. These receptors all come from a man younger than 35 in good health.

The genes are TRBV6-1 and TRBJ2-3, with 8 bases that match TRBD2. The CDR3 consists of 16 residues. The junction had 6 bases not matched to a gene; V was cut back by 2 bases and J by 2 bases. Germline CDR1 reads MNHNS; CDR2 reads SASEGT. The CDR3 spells CASSEMAGGLTDTQYF. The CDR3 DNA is TGTGCCAGCAGTGAAATGGCGGGGGGACTCACAGATACGCAGTATTTT.

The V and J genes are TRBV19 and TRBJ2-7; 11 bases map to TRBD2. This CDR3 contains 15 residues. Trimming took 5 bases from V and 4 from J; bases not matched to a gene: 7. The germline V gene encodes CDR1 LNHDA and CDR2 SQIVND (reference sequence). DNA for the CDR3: TGTGCCAGTAGTGTCACTAGCGGGAGTAGGTACGAGCAGTACTTC. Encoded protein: CASSVTSGSRYEQYF.

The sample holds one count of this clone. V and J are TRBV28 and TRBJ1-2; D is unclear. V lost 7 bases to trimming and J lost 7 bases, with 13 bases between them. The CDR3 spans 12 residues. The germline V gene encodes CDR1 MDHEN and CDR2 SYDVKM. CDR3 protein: CASTSLGVGYTF. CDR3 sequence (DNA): TGTGCCAGCACCTCTTTAGGCGTTGGCTACACCTTC.

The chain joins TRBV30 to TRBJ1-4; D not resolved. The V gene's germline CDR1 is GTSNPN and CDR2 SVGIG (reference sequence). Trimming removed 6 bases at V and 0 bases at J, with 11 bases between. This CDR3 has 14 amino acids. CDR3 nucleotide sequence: TGTGCCTGCCCTGACGGCACAACTAATGAAAAACTGTTTTTT. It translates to CACPDGTTNEKLFF. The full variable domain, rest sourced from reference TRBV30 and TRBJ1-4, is SQTIHQWPATLVQPVGSPLSLECTVEGTSNPNLYWYRQAAGRGLQLLFYSVGIGQISSEVPQNLSASRPQDRQFILSSKKLLLSDSGFYLCACPDGTTNEKLFFGSGTQLSVL.

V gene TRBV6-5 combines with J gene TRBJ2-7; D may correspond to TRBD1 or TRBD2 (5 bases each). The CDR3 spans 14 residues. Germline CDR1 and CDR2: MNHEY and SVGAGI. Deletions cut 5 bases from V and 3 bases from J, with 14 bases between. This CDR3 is CASSPSRDLYEQYF. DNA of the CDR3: TGTGCCAGCAGTCCCAGCCGGGACCTCTACGAGCAGTACTTC.

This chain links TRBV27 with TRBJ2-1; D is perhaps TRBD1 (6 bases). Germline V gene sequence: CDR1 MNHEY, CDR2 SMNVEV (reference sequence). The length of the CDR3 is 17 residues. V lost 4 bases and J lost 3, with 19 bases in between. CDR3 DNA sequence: TGTGCCAGCAGTTCATATAAGGACAGCTTCGTCTACAATGAGCAGTTCTTC. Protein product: CASSSYKDSFVYNEQFF.

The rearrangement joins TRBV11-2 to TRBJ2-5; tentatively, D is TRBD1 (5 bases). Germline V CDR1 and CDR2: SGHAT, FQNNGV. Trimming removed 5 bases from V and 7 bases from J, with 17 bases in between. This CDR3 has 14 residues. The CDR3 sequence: CASSPIQGRRTQYF. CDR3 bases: TGTGCCAGCAGCCCGATCCAGGGCCGTCGGACCCAGTACTTC.

In DNA form, the CDR3 reads TGTGCCATCAGTGAGTCGCCAGCTAATTCACCCCTCCACTTT. Translation gives CAISESPANSPLHF. V usage is TRBV10-3 and J usage is TRBJ1-6; D not resolved. Trimming removed 0 bases from V and 6 bases from J, with 6 bases in between. Per germline, CDR1 ENHRY and CDR2 SYGVKD. The CDR3 is 14 residues long.

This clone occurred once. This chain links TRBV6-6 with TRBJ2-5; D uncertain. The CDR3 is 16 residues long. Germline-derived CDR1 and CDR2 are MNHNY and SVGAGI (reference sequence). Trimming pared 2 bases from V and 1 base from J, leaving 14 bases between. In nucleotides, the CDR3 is TGTGCCAGCAGTTACGGGCTAGGGCTGGGCCAAGAGACCCAGTACTTC. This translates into CASSYGLGLGQETQYF.

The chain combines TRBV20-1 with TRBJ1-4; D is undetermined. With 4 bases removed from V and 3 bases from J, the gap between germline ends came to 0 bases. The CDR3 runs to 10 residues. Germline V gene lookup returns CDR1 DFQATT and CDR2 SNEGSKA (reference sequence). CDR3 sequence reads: CSATNEKLFF. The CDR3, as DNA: TGCAGTGCTACTAATGAAAAACTGTTTTTT.